This TCR beta chain came from a study of control samples from healthy donors and cancer patients. The method was immunoSEQ multiplex PCR; TCRdb's version includes in-frame clones alone and lacks a portion of them. The sample shows tens of thousands of clones, around 89% of them seen only once. CDR1 and CDR2 (germline): SGHDT, YYEEEE. With 1 base removed from V and 4 bases from J, the gap between germline ends came to 8 bases. The CDR3 is 13 residues long. The chain carries TRBV5-6 and TRBJ1-2; D unresolved. The TCR originated in a man aged 50-59 years in good health. Sequencing was done on a sample of blood. The CDR3 DNA is TGTGCCAGCAGCTTGTGGGCAACCTATGGCTACACCTTC. Protein: CASSLWATYGYTF.